This T cell receptor beta chain originates from a study of T cell responses to AZD1222 COVID-19 vaccine. Regarding the study as a whole: Donors in the cohort were predominantly white British and more often female, and clonal diversity was possibly underestimated.

As regards this clone: Its antigen is not known.

The method was immunoSEQ multiplex PCR; TCRdb's version includes in-frame clones alone and lacks a portion of them. Of about 120,000 clones in the sample, approximately 89% were seen once. Sequencing was performed on peripheral blood, taken on day 0 of AZD1222 vaccination. The clonotype was recovered from an adult in good health.

DNA of the CDR3: TGTGCCAGCTCACCAGGACAGGGCGACGGCACTGAAGCTTTCTTT. Translation: CASSPGQGDGTEAFF. The chain couples TRBV18 to TRBJ1-1; 8 nucleotides agree with TRBD1. Germline V lookup: CDR1 KGHSH, CDR2 LQKENI. CDR3 length: 15 amino acids. Trimming at V came to 2 bases and at J to 4 bases, leaving 6 bases not matched to a gene.